These T cell receptor beta chains were read from a single sample in a study of blood T cell repertoires in COVID-19. Produced via immunoSEQ multiplex PCR; TCRdb's table is partial and in-frame only. The table lists more than 150,000 clones, 79% of them singletons. The sample taken for sequencing was peripheral blood. Source of these receptors: a man between 60 and 75 years old with active or convalescent COVID-19. Each CDR3 is given with its conserved first and last residue. D genes are given only for firm matches. Some rows mark clone size as missing; the rest say once, few, many or name a class of expanded clone.

14	TRBJ2-7	TRBV7-6	.	TRBD1	TGTGCCAGCAGCTTAATTGACAGGGTGTCCGAGCAGTACTTC	CASSLIDRVSEQYF
14	TRBJ1-2	TRBV24-1	.	.	TGTGCCACCAGTGATTCGGGGGTCTTGGGAGGCTACACCTTC	CATSDSGVLGGYTF
17	TRBJ2-1	TRBV6-2/TRBV6-3	.	TRBD2	TGTGCCAGCAGCCCCGGACTAGCGGGAAAATCCTACAATGAGCAGTTCTTC	CASSPGLAGKSYNEQFF
13	TRBJ1-2	TRBV28	.	TRBD1	TGTGCCAGCAGTGTCGGGACAGGAAAAGGCTACACCTTC	CASSVGTGKGYTF
15	TRBJ1-3	TRBV9	.	.	TGTGCCAGCGCGCCGGGACACCTCTCTGGAAACACCATATATTTT	CASAPGHLSGNTIYF
17	TRBJ2-2	TRBV24-1	few	TRBD2	TGTGCCACCAGTGCTATCGGACTAGCGGAAAACACCGGGGAGCTGTTTTTT	CATSAIGLAENTGELFF
15	TRBJ1-5	TRBV18	few	.	TGTGCCAGCTCACCAGGGGCGGGGGGCAATCAGCCCCAGCATTTT	CASSPGAGGNQPQHF
14	TRBJ1-1	TRBV19	.	.	TGTGCCAGTAGACCCGAGCCCCTGGGGGCCGGGGCTTTCTTT	CASRPEPLGAGAFF
14	TRBJ1-1	TRBV6-5	.	.	TGTGCCAGCAGTCGGCCGGGGGGATCATTTGAAGCTTTCTTT	CASSRPGGSFEAFF
15	TRBJ2-1	TRBV27	.	TRBD2	TGTGCCAGCAGCCCGGGTGGTAGCGGGATGAATGAGCAGTTCTTC	CASSPGGSGMNEQFF
15	TRBJ1-1	TRBV3-1/TRBV3-2	.	TRBD1	TGTGCCAGCAGTTCCACTGCAGGGGGGAGCACTGAAGCTTTCTTT	CASSSTAGGSTEAFF
15	TRBJ1-2	TRBV28	.	TRBD1	TGTGCCAGCACCCCGAGCTGGGACAGGGCCTATGGCTACACCTTC	CASTPSWDRAYGYTF
14	TRBJ1-4	TRBV2	.	.	TGTGCCAGCAGGACAACCACAACTAATGAAAAACTGTTTTTT	CASRTTTTNEKLFF
16	TRBJ2-5	TRBV6-1	few	.	TGTGCCAGCAGTGAAGATTGGGGAGCGATCGTACAGACCCAGTACTTC	CASSEDWGAIVQTQYF
13	TRBJ1-6	TRBV6-5	once	.	TGTGCCAGCGGCAGGGTCTATAATTCACCCCTCCACTTT	CASGRVYNSPLHF
15	TRBJ1-5	TRBV5-5	many	.	TGTGCCAGCAGCGTGACAGCGCCGCTCAATCAGCCCCAGCATTTT	CASSVTAPLNQPQHF
18	TRBJ2-5	TRBV5-1	.	TRBD2	TGCGCCAACCCCCCGGCGGGGCGGGAGTGGCGGTGTCAAGAGACCCAGTACTTC	CANPPAGREWRCQETQYF
18	TRBJ2-1	TRBV14	once	.	TGTGCCAGCAGCCACGCCCGTGGTAGCACCTACTCCTACAATGAGCAGTTCTTC	CASSHARGSTYSYNEQFF
15	TRBJ2-1	TRBV5-4	once	TRBD2	TGTGCCAGCAGCCCGGGAGGGACTAGAAACAATGAGCAGTTCTTC	CASSPGGTRNNEQFF
16	TRBJ2-1	TRBV4-3	few	.	TGCGCCAGCAGCCTAGCGGAACAGCGACTCTACAATGAGCAGTTCTTC	CASSLAEQRLYNEQFF
15	TRBJ1-1	TRBV13	.	.	TGTGCCAGCAGGGTAAGGGGGGGGATGAACACTGAAGCTTTCTTT	CASRVRGGMNTEAFF
14	TRBJ2-7	TRBV18	.	TRBD1	TGTGCCAGCTCACCACAAGGACAGGGCAACGAGCAGTACTTC	CASSPQGQGNEQYF
15	TRBJ2-1	TRBV5-4	.	.	TGTGCCAGCAGCTTGGCGTCTAGCGCTTACAATGAGCAGTTCTTC	CASSLASSAYNEQFF
13	TRBJ2-3	TRBV10-3	.	TRBD1	TGTGCCATCAGCCGGGACAGAGGGAAGGCGCAGTATTTT	CAISRDRGKAQYF